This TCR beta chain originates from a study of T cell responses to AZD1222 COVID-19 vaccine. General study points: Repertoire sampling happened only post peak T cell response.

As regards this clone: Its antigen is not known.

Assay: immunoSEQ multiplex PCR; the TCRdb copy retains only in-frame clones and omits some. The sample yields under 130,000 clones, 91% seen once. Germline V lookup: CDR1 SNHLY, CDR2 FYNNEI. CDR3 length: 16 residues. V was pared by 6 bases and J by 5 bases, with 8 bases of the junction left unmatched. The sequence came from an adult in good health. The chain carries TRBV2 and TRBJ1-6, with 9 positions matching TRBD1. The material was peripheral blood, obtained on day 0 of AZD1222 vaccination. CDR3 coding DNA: TGTGCCAGCAGGAGATACGGACAGGGGAATAATTCACCCCTCCACTTT. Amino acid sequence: CASRRYGQGNNSPLHF.